Listed below are T cell receptor beta chains from one sample, sequenced in a study of blood T cell repertoires in COVID-19. The table came from immunoSEQ multiplex PCR; TCRdb's copy has only in-frame clones and leaves some out. The sample shows 150,000 to 200,000 clones, about four fifths of them seen only once. The specimen sequenced was peripheral blood. The receptors originated from a woman at least 80 years old with COVID-19, enrolled during active disease. Each CDR3 is given with its conserved first and last residue. The D gene is left open where the match is weak. Some rows have no size entry. The others give once, few or many, or a class for an expanded clone.

abundance: once; j_gene: TRBJ2-1; d_gene: TRBD1; v_gene: TRBV30; CDR3nt: TGTGCCTGGAGTGGATTACGACTAGGACAGGGAGAGCAGTTCTTC; CDR3aa: CAWSGLRLGQGEQFF
abundance: -; j_gene: TRBJ1-2; d_gene: -; v_gene: TRBV27; CDR3nt: TGTGCCAGCAGTTTATCCCGCAGGCTCTATGGCTACACCTTC; CDR3aa: CASSLSRRLYGYTF
abundance: -; j_gene: TRBJ2-2; d_gene: TRBD2; v_gene: TRBV5-1; CDR3nt: TGCGCCAGCAGCTTGGAAGGGCTAGCGGCCACCGGGGAGCTGTTTTTT; CDR3aa: CASSLEGLAATGELFF
abundance: -; j_gene: TRBJ1-1; d_gene: -; v_gene: TRBV27; CDR3nt: TGTGCCAGCAGTTTATTTGGGGGGGACACTGAAGCTTTCTTT; CDR3aa: CASSLFGGDTEAFF
abundance: -; j_gene: TRBJ1-2; d_gene: -; v_gene: TRBV4-1; CDR3nt: TGCGCCAGCAGCCAAGATCACAGCTACTATGGCTACACCTTC; CDR3aa: CASSQDHSYYGYTF
abundance: once; j_gene: TRBJ1-1; d_gene: -; v_gene: TRBV30; CDR3nt: TGTGCCTGGAATCGCGTAGGAGGGAACACTGAAGCTTTCTTT; CDR3aa: CAWNRVGGNTEAFF
abundance: once; j_gene: TRBJ2-1; d_gene: -; v_gene: TRBV5-5; CDR3nt: TGTGCCAGCAGCTTGGTGGGCAGTTACAATGAGCAGTTCTTC; CDR3aa: CASSLVGSYNEQFF
abundance: -; j_gene: TRBJ1-2; d_gene: TRBD1; v_gene: TRBV4-1; CDR3nt: TGCGCCAGCAGCCAAGTGGGACAGGGGGCGAAAGGCTACACCTTC; CDR3aa: CASSQVGQGAKGYTF
abundance: -; j_gene: TRBJ2-1; d_gene: TRBD2; v_gene: TRBV29-1; CDR3nt: TGCAGCGTTGGCGGGGGGTACAATGAGCAGTTCTTC; CDR3aa: CSVGGGYNEQFF
abundance: -; j_gene: TRBJ2-1; d_gene: TRBD2; v_gene: TRBV5-4; CDR3nt: TGTGCCAGCAGCTTGGACGGGGGGTCCAGTGAGCAGTTCTTC; CDR3aa: CASSLDGGSSEQFF